This entry describes one T cell receptor beta chain. Its antigen is as yet unknown. 13 Jbeta primers and 60 Vbeta primers were used for the PCR. Assay: immunoSEQ multiplex PCR; the TCRdb copy retains only in-frame clones and omits some. In the table there are 200,000 to 300,000 clones, 84% of which are singletons. Germline V CDR1 and CDR2: MGHDK, SYGVNS. The CDR3 runs to 14 residues. The trim removed 7 bases at V and 0 bases at J, leaving 3 bases unmatched. Each donor was nominally healthy when sampled (though unrecorded immune exposures were likely). This specimen comes from a study of cytomegalovirus exposure and HLA in healthy donors. Study results and limitations: A few of the chains that were CMV-associated were confirmed in vitro to be specific for CMV antigens. The study put 150 to 200 TCR beta chains on its list as cytomegalovirus-associated.

The sample comprised PBMCs. This chain connects TRBV25-1 to TRBJ2-1, with 7 positions matching TRBD1. This clonotype was obtained from a woman in her forties in good health and CMV-seropositive. The CDR3 region has the DNA TGTGCCAGCATTGCAGGGGGCTCCTACAATGAGCAGTTCTTC. Encoded protein: CASIAGGSYNEQFF.